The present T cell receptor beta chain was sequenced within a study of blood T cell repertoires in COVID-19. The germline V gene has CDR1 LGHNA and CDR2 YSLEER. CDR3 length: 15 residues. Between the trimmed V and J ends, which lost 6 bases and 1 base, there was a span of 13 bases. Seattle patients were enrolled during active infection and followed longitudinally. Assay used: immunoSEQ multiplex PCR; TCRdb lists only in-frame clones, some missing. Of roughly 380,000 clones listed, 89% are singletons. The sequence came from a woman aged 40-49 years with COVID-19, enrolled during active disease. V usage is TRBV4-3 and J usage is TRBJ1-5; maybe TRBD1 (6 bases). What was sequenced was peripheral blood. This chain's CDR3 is CASSRQAGSNQPQHF. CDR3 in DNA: TGCGCCAGCAGTCGACAGGCTGGGAGCAATCAGCCCCAGCATTTT.